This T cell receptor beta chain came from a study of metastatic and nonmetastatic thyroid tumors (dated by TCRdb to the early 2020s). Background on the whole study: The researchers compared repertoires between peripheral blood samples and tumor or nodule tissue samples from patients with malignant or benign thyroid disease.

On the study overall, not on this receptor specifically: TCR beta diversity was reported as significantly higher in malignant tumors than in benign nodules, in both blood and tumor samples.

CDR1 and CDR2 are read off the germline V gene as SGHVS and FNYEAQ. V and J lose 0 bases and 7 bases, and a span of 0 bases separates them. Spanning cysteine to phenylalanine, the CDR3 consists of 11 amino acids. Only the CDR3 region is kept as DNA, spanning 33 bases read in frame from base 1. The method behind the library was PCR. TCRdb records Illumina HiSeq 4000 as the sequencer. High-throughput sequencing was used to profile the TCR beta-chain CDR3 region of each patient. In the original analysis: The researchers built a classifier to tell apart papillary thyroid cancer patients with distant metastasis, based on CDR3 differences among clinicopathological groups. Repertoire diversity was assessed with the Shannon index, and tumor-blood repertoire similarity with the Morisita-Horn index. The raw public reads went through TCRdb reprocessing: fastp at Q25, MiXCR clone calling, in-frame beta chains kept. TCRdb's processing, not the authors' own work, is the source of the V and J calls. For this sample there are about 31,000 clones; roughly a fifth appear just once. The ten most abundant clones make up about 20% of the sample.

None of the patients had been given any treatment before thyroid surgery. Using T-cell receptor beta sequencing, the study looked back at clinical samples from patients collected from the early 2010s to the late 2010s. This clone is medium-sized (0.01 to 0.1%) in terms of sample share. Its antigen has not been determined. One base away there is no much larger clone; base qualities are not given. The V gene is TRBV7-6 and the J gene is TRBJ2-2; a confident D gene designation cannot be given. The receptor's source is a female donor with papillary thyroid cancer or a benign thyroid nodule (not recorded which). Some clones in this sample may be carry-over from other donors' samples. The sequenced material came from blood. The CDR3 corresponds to CASSLAGELFF. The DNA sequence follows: TGTGCCAGCAGCTTAGCCGGGGAGCTGTTTTTT.